The T cell receptor (beta chain) under discussion was sequenced for a study of T cells in Graves' hyperthyroidism and ophthalmopathy. Study-level results: Blood held most thyroid clonotypes expanded above 0.001 frequency.

In patients aged 18 to 65, hyperthyroidism was newly diagnosed, with duration under 2 months. PBMCs were sourced from less than 12 ml fresh peripheral blood. In germline, CDR1 is SGHDN, CDR2 FVKESK. This CDR3 comprises 16 residues. V lost 6 bases to trimming and J lost 0 bases, with 17 bases between them. Regarding this clonotype: Its antigen is as yet unknown.

It was RNA transcripts that yielded the amplified TCR beta CDR3 regions. The HTBI primer set was used in a first-round RT-PCR of the TCR CDR3. TCRdb independently ran MiXCR on the multiplex PCR reads; one entry per CDR3 protein. The sample lists some 350,000 distinct CDR3 sequences, 19% occurring once. This chain connects TRBV14 to TRBJ1-2; maybe TRBD1 (6 bases). Sequenced: blood. This TCR derives from a woman between 18 and 29 years old with Graves' hyperthyroidism. The CDR3 protein is CASSRERRGSNYGYTF. The CDR3 nucleotides are TGTGCCAGCAGTCGCGAGCGCAGGGGATCTAACTATGGCTACACCTTC.